This T cell receptor (beta chain) emerged from a study of shared clonotypes between healthy human individuals. Study-level results: The donor pool, a small one, limited the genetic and exposure-history diversity represented. Only blood was sampled, and tissue TCR repertoires likely differ from blood ones. The study found lower generation probabilities in non-shared clonotypes than in those shared by all four donors.

Donors were healthy HIV-negative adults without recent acute infections or vaccinations. Per germline, CDR1 KGHSH and CDR2 LQKENI. With 1 base removed from V and 5 bases from J, the gap between germline ends came to 23 bases. This CDR3 has 18 amino acids. Sequencing used immunoSEQ multiplex PCR; TCRdb keeps in-frame clones, though not all of them. The table lists over 95,000 clones, around 73% of them singletons. As regards this clone: No antigen is known for it.

What was sequenced was memory CD8+ T cells sorted from blood. The subset: CD45RO+ cells pooled with CCR7-negative TemRA cells. This clonotype was obtained from a woman in her twenties or thirties in good health. This rearrangement joins TRBV18 to TRBJ1-2, with D unresolved. The CDR3 DNA reads as TGTGCCAGCTCACCACTGGTGTACACCGCCAAGTTATTTTATGGCTACACCTTC. Residues: CASSPLVYTAKLFYGYTF. The entire variable domain, with the rest obtained from reference TRBV18 and TRBJ1-2, is as follows: NAGVMQNPRHLVRRRGQEARLRCSPMKGHSHVYWYRQLPEEGLKFMVYLQKENIIDESGMPKERFSAEFPKEGPSILRIQQVVRGDSAAYFCASSPLVYTAKLFYGYTFGSGTRLTVV.